This T cell receptor beta chain was sequenced during a study of identical twins. MiXCR was run by TCRdb on the 5' RACE reads, yielding one entry per CDR3 protein. The top ten hold approximately 3% of the sample, which has some 560,000 distinct CDR3 sequences, 9.5% to 10% seen once. Broader study findings: Reduced insertions were recorded for abundant cord blood beta clonotypes, with no such pattern in memory repertoires. The study found weaker excess twin sharing in beta out-of-frame sequences.

With 5 bases clipped from V and 5 bases from J, the junction kept 12 bases outside the gene matches. The CDR3 covers 16 residues. The table lists this clonotype with many counts. Its antigen is currently unknown. Every sampled donor was Caucasian and healthy. These records were also assigned to another study, of yellow fever vaccine responses in identical twins. That source reports: Reportedly, the response of twins' T cells to the vaccine seemed partly convergent, partly personalized.

The chain has TRBV12-3 or TRBV12-4 and TRBJ1-5, with 7 bases identical to TRBD1. Sequencing was done on a sample of PBMCs. The clonotype was recovered from a woman under 30 in good health. CDR3 residues: CASSPQGRGWYQPQHF. For the CDR3, the DNA is TGTGCCAGCAGTCCACAGGGGAGGGGGTGGTATCAGCCCCAGCATTTT.